This T cell receptor beta chain originates from a study of control samples from healthy donors and cancer patients. The table came from immunoSEQ multiplex PCR; TCRdb's copy has only in-frame clones and leaves some out. Among 400,000 to 500,000 clones listed, roughly 90% were seen once. This CDR3 contains 13 residues. Germline V gene lookup returns CDR1 GTSNPN and CDR2 SVGIG (reference sequence). The J segment lost 7 bases and the V segment lost 0 bases, leaving 3 bases of the junction unmatched. The sample was PBMCs. The receptor was isolated from a middle-aged man with head and neck cancer. The chain is built from TRBV30 and TRBJ1-5; 7 bases map to TRBD1. In DNA, the CDR3 is TGTGCCTGGAGTGTAACAGGGGCCCAGCCCCAGCATTTT. Protein product: CAWSVTGAQPQHF.